What follows are 19 T cell receptor beta chains derived from one specimen sequenced in a study of cytomegalovirus exposure and HLA in healthy donors. Only in-frame clones appear in the TCRdb table, and some are missing; sequencing was by immunoSEQ multiplex PCR. The sample has about 150,000 clones; about 86% are singletons. The sample was PBMCs. The receptors shown here come from a human donor in good health.

Here the CDR3 DNA reads TGTGCCAGCAGCTTACGGGATAACTATGGCTACACCTTC. It codes for CASSLRDNYGYTF. The rearrangement joins TRBV7-9 to TRBJ1-2, with D uncertain. Germline CDR1 SEHNR, CDR2 FQNEAQ (reference sequence). This CDR3 has 13 residues. V was pared by 2 bases and J by 1 base, with 5 bases between. Using reference TRBV7-9 and TRBJ1-2 for the parts outside the CDR3, the full variable domain is DTGVSQNPRHKITKRGQNVTFRCDPISEHNRLYWYRQTLGQGPEFLTYFQNEAQLEKSRLLSDRFSAERPKGSFSTLEIQRTEQGDSAMYLCASSLRDNYGYTFGSGTRLTVV.

This chain uses TRBV20-1 with TRBJ1-1, with D possibly being TRBD1 (6 bases). This CDR3 has 11 amino acids. Germline V gene lookup returns CDR1 DFQATT and CDR2 SNEGSKA (reference sequence). V lost 4 bases and J 8 bases, leaving 11 bases between the germline ends. The CDR3 sequence is CSAILGAEAFF. The CDR3 bases are TGCAGTGCTATTCTGGGGGCCGAAGCTTTCTTT.

The chain employs TRBV5-1 and TRBJ2-1, with 12 bases fitting TRBD2. V lost 5 bases, J lost 9 bases, and 9 bases stayed unmatched. Looked up from germline, CDR1 is SGHRS and CDR2 is YFSETQ. This CDR3 has 15 amino acids. Here the CDR3 reads CASRQTSGGKGEQFF. CDR3 nucleotide sequence: TGCGCCAGCAGGCAAACTAGCGGGGGGAAAGGTGAGCAGTTCTTC.

This chain links TRBV18 with TRBJ1-3; 7 bases align to TRBD1. The ends lost 2 bases at V and 0 bases at J; junction bases unmatched: 10. Germline CDR1 reads KGHSH; CDR2 reads LQKENI. The CDR3 covers 18 residues. CDR3 nucleotides: TGTGCCAGCTCACCAACACCGACAGGGCCTTCCTCTGGAAACACCATATATTTT. This translates into CASSPTPTGPSSGNTIYF.

The gene calls are TRBV5-4 and TRBJ2-7, with D maybe TRBD2 (5 bases). The germline gives CDR1 SGHNT, CDR2 YYREEE (reference sequence). CDR3 length: 13 residues. Trimming cost V 5 bases and J 1 base, with 10 bases left between them. The CDR3 here is CASSLGISYEQYF. For the CDR3, the DNA is TGTGCCAGCAGTCTCGGGATTTCCTACGAGCAGTACTTC.

The V gene is TRBV30, the J gene TRBJ2-4, with TRBD2 as a possible D gene (7 bases). The CDR3 is 11 residues long. With 2 bases removed from V and 14 bases from J, the gap between germline ends came to 13 bases. The germline CDR1 and CDR2 sequences are GTSNPN and SVGIG (reference sequence). CDR3 residues: CAWSRGGSKYF. CDR3 DNA sequence: TGTGCCTGGAGTCGCGGGGGCAGCAAGTACTTC. Complete variable domain (other parts from reference TRBV30 and TRBJ2-4): SQTIHQWPATLVQPVGSPLSLECTVEGTSNPNLYWYRQAAGRGLQLLFYSVGIGQISSEVPQNLSASRPQDRQFILSSKKLLLSDSGFYLCAWSRGGSKYFGAGTRLSVL.

This chain links TRBV4-3 with TRBJ2-3, with 9 bases identical to TRBD2. The ends lost 3 bases at V and 2 bases at J; junction bases unmatched: 3. This CDR3 has 15 residues. Germline V gene lookup returns CDR1 LGHNA and CDR2 YSLEER. The CDR3 DNA follows: TGCGCCAGCAGCCAGAGCGGGGGGTACACAGATACGCAGTATTTT. Protein sequence: CASSQSGGYTDTQYF.

This clone came up a few times. The rearrangement links TRBV18 to TRBJ1-2; TRBD1 matches 7 bases. This CDR3 has 14 residues. CDR1 and CDR2 (germline): KGHSH, LQKENI. With 6 bases clipped from V and 4 bases from J, the junction kept 8 bases outside the gene matches. The DNA for the CDR3 is TGTGCCAGCTCTACCGGTTCAGGGGGCTATGGCTACACCTTC. It specifies CASSTGSGGYGYTF.

The V gene is TRBV16, the J gene TRBJ1-2, with 9 positions matching TRBD1. The CDR3 is 15 residues long. Looked up from germline, CDR1 is KGHSY and CDR2 is FQNENV. After removal of 4 bases from V and 6 bases from J, the junction contained 9 bases not matched to a gene. Here the CDR3 reads CASSPGGTGMNGYTF. CDR3 DNA: TGTGCCAGCAGCCCCGGTGGGACAGGGATGAATGGCTACACCTTC.

This rearrangement joins TRBV5-1 to TRBJ1-4; no clear D. The V gene's germline CDR1 is SGHRS and CDR2 YFSETQ. This CDR3 region has 16 residues. The germline V and J ends were trimmed by 4 bases and 8 bases, with 21 bases remaining between them. The CDR3 sequence: CASSPKDRDVREKLFF. In DNA, the CDR3 is TGCGCCAGCAGCCCCAAGGACCGGGATGTAAGGGAAAAACTGTTTTTT.

The rearrangement links TRBV13 to TRBJ1-2; D perhaps matches TRBD1 (5 bases). This CDR3 comprises 14 residues. Germline V gives CDR1 PRHDT, CDR2 FYEKMQ (reference sequence). V lost 5 bases and J lost 5, with 15 bases in between. The CDR3 is CASSAGGGTYGYTF. DNA for the CDR3: TGTGCCAGCAGCGCCGGCGGCGGGACTTATGGCTACACCTTC.

J is TRBJ1-2 and V is TRBV7-9; 9 bases are a match to TRBD1. Unmatched junction bases numbered 11, after V lost 5 bases and J lost 4 bases. Germline V gene lookup returns CDR1 SEHNR and CDR2 FQNEAQ (reference sequence). CDR3 length equals 16 residues. Here the CDR3 DNA reads TGTGCCAGCAGCACTCCAACAGGGGGCATAGGCTATGGCTACACCTTC. Its protein product is CASSTPTGGIGYGYTF. Full variable domain (remainder filled in from reference TRBV7-9 and TRBJ1-2): DTGVSQNPRHKITKRGQNVTFRCDPISEHNRLYWYRQTLGQGPEFLTYFQNEAQLEKSRLLSDRFSAERPKGSFSTLEIQRTEQGDSAMYLCASSTPTGGIGYGYTFGSGTRLTVV.

This clone was found once. The J gene is TRBJ1-1, the V gene TRBV27; D is undetermined. V lost 3 bases and J 6 bases, leaving 17 bases between the germline ends. Germline V gene sequence: CDR1 MNHEY, CDR2 SMNVEV (reference sequence). This CDR3 spans 15 amino acids. CDR3 sequence: CASSLLASGNSEAFF. The DNA for the CDR3 is TGTGCCAGCAGTTTGCTGGCTTCGGGTAACTCTGAAGCTTTCTTT.

This chain uses TRBV6-6 with TRBJ2-7, with TRBD1 as a possible D gene (7 bases). Germline loops: CDR1 MNHNY, CDR2 SVGAGI (reference sequence). V lost 2 bases and J lost 4, with 12 bases in between. The CDR3 sequence is 14 residues long. This CDR3 is CASSYAGQFYEQYF. CDR3 DNA sequence: TGTGCCAGCAGTTACGCGGGACAGTTTTACGAGCAGTACTTC.

V is TRBV6-5 and J is TRBJ2-7; 8 bases agree with TRBD1. The CDR3 covers 15 residues. CDR1 and CDR2 from the germline V gene are MNHEY and SVGAGI. The trim removed 6 bases at V and 5 bases at J, leaving 12 bases unmatched. The CDR3 region is CASSQTGASRDEQYF. The CDR3, as DNA: TGTGCCAGCAGCCAGACAGGGGCCAGTAGGGACGAGCAGTACTTC.

The gene calls are TRBV9 and TRBJ1-3, with 8 bases identical to TRBD1. There are 18 residues in the CDR3. Germline lookup yields CDR1 SGDLS and CDR2 YYNGEE. V trimming: 1 base; J trimming: 0 bases; junction bases outside the gene matches: 9. CDR3 sequence: CASSVLGTGLSSGNTIYF. CDR3 nucleotide sequence: TGTGCCAGCAGCGTATTGGGGACAGGCCTAAGCTCTGGAAACACCATATATTTT.

V and J are TRBV6-1 and TRBJ2-7; D not resolved. Germline CDR1 is MNHNS and CDR2 is SASEGT. This CDR3 spans 11 amino acids. Trimming shortened V by 11 bases and J by 6 bases, and 14 bases separated the two germline ends. CDR3 sequence: CASPRLGEQYF. As DNA, the CDR3 is TGTGCCTCCCCGAGGTTGGGCGAGCAGTACTTC.

The chain carries TRBV10-3 and TRBJ1-3; D not certain. Per the germline V gene, CDR1 is ENHRY and CDR2 is SYGVKD. This CDR3 is 14 amino acids long. V was shortened by 11 bases and J by 7 bases, with 21 bases between the two germline ends. The CDR3 loop reads CAVGGLSAGNTIYF. Written as DNA, the CDR3 is TGTGCCGTAGGCGGTTTAAGCGCGGGGAACACCATATATTTT.

The DNA for the CDR3 is TGTGCCAGCAGTTTAGTAGATCCAGGGAACACTGAAGCTTTCTTT. This codes for CASSLVDPGNTEAFF. The chain uses TRBV27 and TRBJ1-1, with D hard to call. Germline loops: CDR1 MNHEY, CDR2 SMNVEV (reference sequence). V lost 2 bases, J lost 1 base, and 11 bases lay in between. The CDR3 consists of 15 residues.